This T cell receptor (beta chain) derives from a study of CD8+CD57+ T cells in acquired aplastic anemia. Study background: Sorted cells (CD4+ and CD8+) yielded DNA amounts that averaged 3.2 ug.

About this clonotype itself: Antigen specificity is unknown.

With 4 bases clipped from V and 5 bases from J, the junction kept 2 bases outside the gene matches. This CDR3 spans 12 amino acids. Germline V gene lookup returns CDR1 SQVTM and CDR2 ANQGSEA. General study results and limits: CD8+ Simpson's diversity did not differ significantly between patients and controls. Some 28 CD8+ CDR3 sequences occurred in both the patients and the controls.

The study profiled TCR beta VDJ and CDR3 using genomic DNA as template. TCRdb recomputed calls from the reads with MiXCR, one row per CDR3 protein. The sample lists approximately 270,000 distinct CDR3 sequences, roughly half occurring once. The sample comprised sorted CD4+, CD8+, or CD8+CD57+ T cells (not recorded which) from PBMCs. The V call is TRBV29-1, the J call TRBJ1-5; 7 bases map to TRBD1. This receptor was identified in a human donor with severe aplastic anemia or a healthy control (not recorded which). The DNA for the CDR3 is TGCAGCGTTGGGGACAGCCATCAGCCCCAGCATTTT. It yields the protein CSVGDSHQPQHF. The whole variable domain, remainder taken from reference TRBV29-1 and TRBJ1-5, is SAVISQKPSRDICQRGTSLTIQCQVDSQVTMMFWYRQQPGQSLTLIATANQGSEATYESGFVIDKFPISRPNLTFSTLTVSNMSPEDSSIYLCSVGDSHQPQHFGDGTRLSIL.